This TCR beta chain was identified in a study of blood T cells in healthy people across ages. About the research overall: About one barcoded beta molecule was captured per two T cells (by template switching). Study-level points and caveats: Percentage of naive T cells showed a strong correlation with TCR beta diversity.

CDR1 is MNHEY, CDR2 SMNVEV, per germline (reference sequence). Germline trimming cut 4 bases from V and 3 bases from J; bases unmatched to any gene: 7. The CDR3 loop spans 15 amino acids. For this clonotype: Antigen unknown.

Together with a sample-barcoded 5' primer, a J-beta primer mix was included in a second PCR lasting roughly 6 to 12 cycles. Using its own MiXCR run on the 5' RACE reads, TCRdb lists one record per CDR3 protein. The sample holds about 1.4 million distinct CDR3 sequences; approximately 63% are singletons and the top ten take roughly 6.3%. Sequenced sample: blood. This TCR was sampled from a man aged 18-30 years in good health. The chain combines TRBV27 with TRBJ2-7, with 9 bases fitting TRBD1. CDR3 bases: TGTGCCAGCAGTTCACAGGGGGCTAACCTCTACGAGCAGTACTTC. It codes for CASSSQGANLYEQYF.